This passage covers 4 T cell receptor beta chains from one sample sequenced in a study of identical twins (dated by TCRdb to the mid-2010s). Preparation of the library involved 5' RACE. Sequencing was carried out with an Illumina HiSeq 2000. The raw public data were reprocessed by TCRdb itself: fastp quality trimming at Q25, MiXCR clonotype calling, in-frame beta chains only. One record per CDR3 amino acid sequence lists the most common genes and DNA. The sample records hundreds of thousands of distinct CDR3 sequences, roughly 20% of which are singletons. Of the sample, about an eighth is held by the ten largest clones. The same specimen was also included in a second study, on T cells expressing NK-cell markers.

The sequencing sample was made of PBMCs. The origin of the receptors is a woman between 18 and 30 years old in good health.

This clonotype was seen more than once but under ten times. The chain links TRBV20-1 to TRBJ1-1; 7 nucleotides align to TRBD1. In germline, CDR1 is DFQATT, CDR2 SNEGSKA (reference sequence). CDR3 length: 14 amino acids. With 2 bases clipped from V and 0 bases from J, the junction kept 3 bases outside the gene matches. The CDR3 reads CSARKGALNTEAFF. The CDR3 DNA sequence: TGCAGTGCTAGAAAGGGGGCCCTGAACACTGAAGCTTTCTTT.

The J gene is TRBJ2-7, the V gene TRBV4-3; no clear D gene. V was shortened by 0 bases and J by 3 bases, with 6 bases between the two germline ends. This CDR3 is built from 13 residues. Germline loops: CDR1 LGHNA, CDR2 YSLEER. The CDR3 sequence is CASSQDRDYEQYF. In DNA form, the CDR3 reads TGCGCCAGCAGCCAAGATAGGGACTACGAGCAGTACTTC.

The CDR3 bases are TGTGCCAGCAGCCTGAAACAGGGTGCTGGCTACACCTTC. It codes for CASSLKQGAGYTF. This chain joins TRBV3-1 and TRBJ1-2; tentatively, D is TRBD1 (6 bases). In germline, CDR1 is LGHDT, CDR2 YNNKEL (reference sequence). This CDR3 comprises 13 residues. Trimming removed 4 bases at V and 7 bases at J, with 13 bases between.

The gene calls are TRBV10-2 and TRBJ2-3, with 14 bases lining up with TRBD2. The CDR3 contains 17 residues. Germline loops: CDR1 WSHSY, CDR2 SAAADI. The junction had 4 bases not matched to a gene; V was cut back by 3 bases and J by 2 bases. The chain's CDR3 is CASSDGTSGRPTDTQYF. CDR3 DNA sequence: TGCGCCAGCAGTGATGGGACTAGCGGGAGACCCACAGATACGCAGTATTTT.